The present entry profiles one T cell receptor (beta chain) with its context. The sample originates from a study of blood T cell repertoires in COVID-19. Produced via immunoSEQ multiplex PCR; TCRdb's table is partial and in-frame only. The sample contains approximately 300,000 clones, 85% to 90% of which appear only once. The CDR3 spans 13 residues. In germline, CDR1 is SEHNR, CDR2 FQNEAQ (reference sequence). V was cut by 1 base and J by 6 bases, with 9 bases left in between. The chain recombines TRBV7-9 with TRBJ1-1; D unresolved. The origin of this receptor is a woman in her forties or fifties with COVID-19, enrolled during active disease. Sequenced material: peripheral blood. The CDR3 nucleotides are TGTGCCAGCAGCTTAGGGAGGGTCTCTGAAGCTTTCTTT. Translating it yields CASSLGRVSEAFF.